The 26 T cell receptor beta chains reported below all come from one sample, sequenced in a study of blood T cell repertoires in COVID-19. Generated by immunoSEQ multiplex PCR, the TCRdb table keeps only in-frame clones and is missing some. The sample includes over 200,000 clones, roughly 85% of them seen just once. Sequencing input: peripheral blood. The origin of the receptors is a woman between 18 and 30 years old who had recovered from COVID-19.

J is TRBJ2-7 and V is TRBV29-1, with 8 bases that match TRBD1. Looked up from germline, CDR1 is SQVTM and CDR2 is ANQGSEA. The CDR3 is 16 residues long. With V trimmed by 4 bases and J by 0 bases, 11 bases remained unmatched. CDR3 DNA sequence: TGCAGCGTTGCTAGTCCCGGACAGGGTATCTCCTACGAGCAGTACTTC. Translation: CSVASPGQGISYEQYF.

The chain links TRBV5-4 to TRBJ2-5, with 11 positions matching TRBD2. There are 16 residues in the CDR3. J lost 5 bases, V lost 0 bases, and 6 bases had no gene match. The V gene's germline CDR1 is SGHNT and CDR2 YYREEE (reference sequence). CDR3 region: CASSLGLAGGDETQYF. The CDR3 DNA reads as TGTGCCAGCAGCTTGGGGTTAGCGGGAGGGGACGAGACCCAGTACTTC.

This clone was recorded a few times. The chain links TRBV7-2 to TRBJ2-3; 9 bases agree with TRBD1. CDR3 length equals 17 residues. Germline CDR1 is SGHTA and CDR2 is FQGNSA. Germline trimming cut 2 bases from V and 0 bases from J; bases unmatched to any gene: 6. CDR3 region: CASSLRGDRASTDTQYF. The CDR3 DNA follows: TGTGCCAGCAGCTTACGGGGGGACAGGGCGAGCACAGATACGCAGTATTTT.

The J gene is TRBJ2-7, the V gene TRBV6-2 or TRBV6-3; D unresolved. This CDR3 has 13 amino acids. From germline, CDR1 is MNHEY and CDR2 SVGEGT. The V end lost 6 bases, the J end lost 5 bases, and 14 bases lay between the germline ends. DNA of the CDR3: TGTGCCAGCAGCGTTCTGGCCGCCGACGAGCAGTACTTC. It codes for CASSVLAADEQYF.

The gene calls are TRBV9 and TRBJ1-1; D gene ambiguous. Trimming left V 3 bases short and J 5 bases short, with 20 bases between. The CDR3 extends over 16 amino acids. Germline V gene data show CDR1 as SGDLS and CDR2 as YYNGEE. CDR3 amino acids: CASSDSDPMPTTEAFF. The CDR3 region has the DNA TGTGCCAGCAGCGACTCAGACCCGATGCCGACTACTGAAGCTTTCTTT.

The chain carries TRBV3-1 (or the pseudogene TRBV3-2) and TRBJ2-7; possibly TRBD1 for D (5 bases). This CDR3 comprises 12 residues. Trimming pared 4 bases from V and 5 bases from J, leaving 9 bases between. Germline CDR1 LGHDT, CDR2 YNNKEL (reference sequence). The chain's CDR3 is CASSPQGDEQYF. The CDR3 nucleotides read TGTGCCAGCAGCCCCCAGGGCGACGAGCAGTACTTC.

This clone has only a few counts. CDR3 sequence (DNA): TGTGCCAGCAGCCGTGGGTCCAAGGAGGCTTTCTTT. It encodes CASSRGSKEAFF. This rearrangement joins TRBV7-9 to TRBJ1-1; D remains ambiguous. CDR3 length equals 12 residues. Germline V CDR1 and CDR2: SEHNR, FQNEAQ (reference sequence). The V gene lost 5 bases and the J gene lost 11 bases, with 15 bases spanning the gap.

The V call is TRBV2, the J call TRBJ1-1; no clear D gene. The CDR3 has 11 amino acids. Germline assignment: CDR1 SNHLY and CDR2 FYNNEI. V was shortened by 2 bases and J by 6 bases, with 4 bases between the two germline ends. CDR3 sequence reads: CASSEQAEAFF. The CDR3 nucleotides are TGTGCCAGCAGTGAACAGGCTGAAGCTTTCTTT.

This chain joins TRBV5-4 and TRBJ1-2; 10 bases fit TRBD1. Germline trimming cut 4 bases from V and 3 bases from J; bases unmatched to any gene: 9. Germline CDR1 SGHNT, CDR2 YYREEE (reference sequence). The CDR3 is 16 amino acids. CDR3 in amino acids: CASSPRLGQGDYGYTF. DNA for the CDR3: TGTGCCAGCAGCCCCCGTCTAGGACAGGGGGACTATGGCTACACCTTC.

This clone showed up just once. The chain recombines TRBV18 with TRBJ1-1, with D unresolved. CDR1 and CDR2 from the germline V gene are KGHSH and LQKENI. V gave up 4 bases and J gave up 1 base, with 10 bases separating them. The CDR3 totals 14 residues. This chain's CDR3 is CASSRYTRNTEAFF. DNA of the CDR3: TGTGCCAGCTCACGCTATACGAGGAACACTGAAGCTTTCTTT.

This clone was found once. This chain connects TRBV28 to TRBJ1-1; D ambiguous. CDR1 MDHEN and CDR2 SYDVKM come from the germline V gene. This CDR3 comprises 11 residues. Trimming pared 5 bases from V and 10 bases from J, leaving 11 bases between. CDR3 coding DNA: TGTGCCAGCAGTGGGATGCGGGCAGCTTTCTTT. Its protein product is CASSGMRAAFF.

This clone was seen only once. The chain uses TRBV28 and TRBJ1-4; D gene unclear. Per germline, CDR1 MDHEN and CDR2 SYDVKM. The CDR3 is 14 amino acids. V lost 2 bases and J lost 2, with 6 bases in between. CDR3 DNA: TGTGCCAGCAGTTTAGTAAGCACTAATGAAAAACTGTTTTTT. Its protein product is CASSLVSTNEKLFF.

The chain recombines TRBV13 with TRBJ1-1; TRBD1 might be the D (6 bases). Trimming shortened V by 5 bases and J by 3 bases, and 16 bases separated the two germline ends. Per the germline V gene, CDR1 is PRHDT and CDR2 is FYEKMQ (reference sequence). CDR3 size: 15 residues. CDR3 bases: TGTGCCAGCAGCGAAAGCCGGGGGGCGTACACTGAAGCTTTCTTT. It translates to CASSESRGAYTEAFF.

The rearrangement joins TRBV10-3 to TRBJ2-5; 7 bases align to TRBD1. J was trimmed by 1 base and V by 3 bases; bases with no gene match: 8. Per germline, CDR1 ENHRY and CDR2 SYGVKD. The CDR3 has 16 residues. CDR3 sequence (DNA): TGTGCCATCAGTGACTTACACCACAGGGGCCAAGAGACCCAGTACTTC. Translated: CAISDLHHRGQETQYF.

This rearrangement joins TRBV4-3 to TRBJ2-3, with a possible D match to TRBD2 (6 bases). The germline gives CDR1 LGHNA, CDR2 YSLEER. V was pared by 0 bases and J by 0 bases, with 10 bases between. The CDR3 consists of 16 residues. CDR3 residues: CASSQDLSGSTDTQYF. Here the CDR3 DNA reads TGCGCCAGCAGCCAAGATCTCAGCGGGAGCACAGATACGCAGTATTTT.

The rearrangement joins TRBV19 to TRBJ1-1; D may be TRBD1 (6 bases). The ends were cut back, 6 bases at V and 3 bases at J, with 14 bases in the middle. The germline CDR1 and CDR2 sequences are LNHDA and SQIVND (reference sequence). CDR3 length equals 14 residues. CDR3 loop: CASRSGGTDTEAFF. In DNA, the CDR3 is TGTGCCAGTAGATCGGGGGGCACGGACACTGAAGCTTTCTTT. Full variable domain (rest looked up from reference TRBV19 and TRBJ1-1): DGGITQSPKYLFRKEGQNVTLSCEQNLNHDAMYWYRQDPGQGLRLIYYSQIVNDFQKGDIAEGYSVSREKKESFPLTVTSAQKNPTAFYLCASRSGGTDTEAFFGQGTRLTVV.

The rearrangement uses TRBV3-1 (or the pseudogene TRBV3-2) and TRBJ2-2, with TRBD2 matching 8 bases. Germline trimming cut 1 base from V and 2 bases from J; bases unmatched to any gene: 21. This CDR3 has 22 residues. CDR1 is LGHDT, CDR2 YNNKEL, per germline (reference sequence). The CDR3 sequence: CASSQAPGLSVEREPNTGELFF. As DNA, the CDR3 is TGTGCCAGCAGCCAAGCCCCAGGGCTATCGGTTGAGCGGGAGCCAAACACCGGGGAGCTGTTTTTT.

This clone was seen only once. CDR3 in DNA: TGCGCCAGCAGCCCCTCAAGCGGCTACAATGAGCAGTTCTTC. Translation gives CASSPSSGYNEQFF. The rearrangement joins TRBV4-3 to TRBJ2-1, with D perhaps matching TRBD2 (5 bases). This CDR3 region has 14 residues. Germline lookup yields CDR1 LGHNA and CDR2 YSLEER. V was shortened by 4 bases and J by 3 bases, with 10 bases between the two germline ends.

This CDR3 reads CASSSTGWGAGANVLTF. CDR3 bases: TGTGCCAGCAGCTCCACAGGGTGGGGTGCTGGGGCCAACGTCCTGACTTTC. This rearrangement joins TRBV7-2 to TRBJ2-6; the D gene is possibly TRBD1 (6 bases). Trimming pared 4 bases from V and 2 bases from J, leaving 15 bases between. CDR3 length equals 17 residues. Germline loops: CDR1 SGHTA, CDR2 FQGNSA. Variable domain in full (rest from reference TRBV7-2 and TRBJ2-6): GAGVSQSPSNKVTEKGKDVELRCDPISGHTALYWYRQSLGQGLEFLIYFQGNSAPDKSGLPSDRFSAERTGGSVSTLTIQRTQQEDSAVYLCASSSTGWGAGANVLTFGAGSRLTVL.

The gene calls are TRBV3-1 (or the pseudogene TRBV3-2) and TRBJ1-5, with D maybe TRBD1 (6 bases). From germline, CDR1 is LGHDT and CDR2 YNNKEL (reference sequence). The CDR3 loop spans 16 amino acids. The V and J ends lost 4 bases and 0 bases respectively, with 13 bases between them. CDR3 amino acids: CASSRGTKNSNQPQHF. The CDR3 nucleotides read TGTGCCAGCAGCCGAGGGACAAAGAATAGCAATCAGCCCCAGCATTTT.

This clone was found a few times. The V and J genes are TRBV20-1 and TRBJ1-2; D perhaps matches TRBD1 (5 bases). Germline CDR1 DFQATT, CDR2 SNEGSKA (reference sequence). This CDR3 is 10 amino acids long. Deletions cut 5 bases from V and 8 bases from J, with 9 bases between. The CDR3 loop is CSAGDWGYTF. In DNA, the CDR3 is TGCAGTGCTGGGGACTGGGGCTACACCTTC.

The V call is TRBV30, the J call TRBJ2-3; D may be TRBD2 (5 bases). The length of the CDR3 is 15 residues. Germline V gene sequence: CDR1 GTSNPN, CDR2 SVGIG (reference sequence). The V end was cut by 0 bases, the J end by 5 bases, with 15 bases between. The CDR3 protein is CAWSVLGYGEDTQYF. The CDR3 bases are TGTGCCTGGAGTGTACTAGGGTATGGCGAAGATACGCAGTATTTT.

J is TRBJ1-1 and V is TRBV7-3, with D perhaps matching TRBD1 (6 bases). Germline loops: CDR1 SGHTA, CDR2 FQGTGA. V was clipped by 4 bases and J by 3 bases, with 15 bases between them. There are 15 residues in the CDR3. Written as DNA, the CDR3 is TGTGCCAGCAGCTCCCACAGGGAAGGGGACACTGAAGCTTTCTTT. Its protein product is CASSSHREGDTEAFF.

CDR3 nucleotide sequence: TGTGCCATCAGTGAGTCGAGGGCTAGCGGGAGTCATGAGCAGTTCTTC. This encodes CAISESRASGSHEQFF. This chain uses TRBV10-3 with TRBJ2-1; 10 nucleotides line up with TRBD2. The CDR3 is made up of 16 amino acids. The junction had 7 bases not matched to a gene; V was cut back by 0 bases and J by 8 bases. The germline gives CDR1 ENHRY, CDR2 SYGVKD.

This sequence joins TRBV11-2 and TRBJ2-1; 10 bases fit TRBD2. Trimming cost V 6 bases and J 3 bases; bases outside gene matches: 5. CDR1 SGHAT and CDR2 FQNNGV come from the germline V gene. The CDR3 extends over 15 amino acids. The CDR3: CASRSSGRLYNEQFF. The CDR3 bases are TGTGCCAGCAGGAGTAGCGGGAGGCTCTACAATGAGCAGTTCTTC.

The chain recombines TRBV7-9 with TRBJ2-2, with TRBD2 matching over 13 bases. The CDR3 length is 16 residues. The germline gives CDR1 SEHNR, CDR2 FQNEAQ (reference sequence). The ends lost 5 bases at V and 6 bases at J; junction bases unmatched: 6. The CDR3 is CASSAGTSGIAGELFF. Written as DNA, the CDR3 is TGTGCCAGCAGCGCCGGGACTAGCGGGATCGCCGGGGAGCTGTTTTTT.